This TCR beta chain was documented in a study of OX40 agonist ivuxolimab in advanced cancers. Study details: At 75% to 90% male, the cohort had a mean age of 60 years, ranging from about 20 to 90.

As concerns this clone: Its antigen remains unknown.

Blood specimens came from baseline, cycle 4 day 1, and cycle 7 day 1. General observations from the study: The CD4+ and CD8+ T cells in the blood had expanded clonally by week 6 at 0.1 to 3.0 mg/kg.

TCRdb's copy holds only in-frame clones and misses some; the assay was immunoSEQ multiplex PCR. Among tens of thousands of clones listed, around 83% were seen once. The source material was CD4+ or CD8+ T cells sorted from blood, sampled in a trial of the OX40 agonist ivuxolimab. This receptor was obtained from an adult with an advanced solid tumor such as melanoma, head and neck, liver or kidney cancer.

The CDR3: CASRGAGLATETQYF. The CDR3 DNA is TGTGCCAGTAGGGGGGCGGGACTAGCGACGGAGACCCAGTACTTC. V and J are TRBV19 and TRBJ2-5, with 10 bases identical to TRBD2. With V trimmed by 6 bases and J by 5 bases, 9 bases remained unmatched. Per germline, CDR1 LNHDA and CDR2 SQIVND (reference sequence). CDR3 length equals 15 residues.